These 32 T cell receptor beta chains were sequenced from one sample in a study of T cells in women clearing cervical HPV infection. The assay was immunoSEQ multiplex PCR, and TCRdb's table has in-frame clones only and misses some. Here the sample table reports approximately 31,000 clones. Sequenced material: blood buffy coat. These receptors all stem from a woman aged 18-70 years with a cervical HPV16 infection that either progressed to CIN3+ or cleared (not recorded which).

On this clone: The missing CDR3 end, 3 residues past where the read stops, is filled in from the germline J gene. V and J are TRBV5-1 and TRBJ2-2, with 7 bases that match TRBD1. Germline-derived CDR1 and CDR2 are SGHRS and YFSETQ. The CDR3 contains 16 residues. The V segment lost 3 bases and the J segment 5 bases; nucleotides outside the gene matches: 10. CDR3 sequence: CASSSQGSHVTGELFF. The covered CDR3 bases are TGCGCCAGCAGCTCACAGGGGTCTCATGTGACCGGGGAG.

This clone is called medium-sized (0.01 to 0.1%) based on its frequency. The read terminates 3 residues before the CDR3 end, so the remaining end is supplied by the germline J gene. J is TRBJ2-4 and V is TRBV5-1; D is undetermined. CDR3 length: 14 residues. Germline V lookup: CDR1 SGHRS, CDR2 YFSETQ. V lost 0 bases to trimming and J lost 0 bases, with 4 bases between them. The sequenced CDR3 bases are TGCGCCAGCAGCTTGGACATAGCCAAAAACATT. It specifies CASSLDIAKNI. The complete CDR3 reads CASSLDIAKNIQYF.

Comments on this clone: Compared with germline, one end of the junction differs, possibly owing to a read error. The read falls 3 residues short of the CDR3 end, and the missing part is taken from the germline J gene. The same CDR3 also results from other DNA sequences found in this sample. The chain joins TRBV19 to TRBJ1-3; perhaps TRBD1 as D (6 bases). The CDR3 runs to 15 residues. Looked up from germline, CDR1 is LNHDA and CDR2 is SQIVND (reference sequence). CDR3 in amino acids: CASSTDRFYGNTIYF. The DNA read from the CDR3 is TGTGCCAGTAGCACGGACAGATTCTACGGAAACACA. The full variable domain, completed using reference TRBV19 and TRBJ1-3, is DGGITQSPKYLFRKEGQNVTLSCEQNLNHDAMYWYRQDPGQGLRLIYYSQIVNDFQKGDIAEGYSVSREKKESFPLTVTSAQKNPTAFYLCASSTDRFYGNTIYFGEGSWLTVV.

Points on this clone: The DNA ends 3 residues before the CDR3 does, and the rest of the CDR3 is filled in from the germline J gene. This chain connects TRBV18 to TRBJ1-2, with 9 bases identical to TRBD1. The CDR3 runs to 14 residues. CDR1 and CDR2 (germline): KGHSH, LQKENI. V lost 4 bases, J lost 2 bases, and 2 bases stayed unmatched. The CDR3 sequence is CASSLDRGNYGYTF. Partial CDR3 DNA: TGTGCCAGCTCACTAGACAGGGGGAACTATGGC.

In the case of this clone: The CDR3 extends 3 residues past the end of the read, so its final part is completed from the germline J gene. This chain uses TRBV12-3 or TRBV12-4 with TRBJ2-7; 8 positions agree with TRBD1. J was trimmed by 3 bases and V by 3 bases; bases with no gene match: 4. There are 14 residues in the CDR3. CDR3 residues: CASSFVGTGYEQYF. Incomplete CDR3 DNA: TGTGCCAGCAGTTTTGTGGGGACAGGCTACGAG.

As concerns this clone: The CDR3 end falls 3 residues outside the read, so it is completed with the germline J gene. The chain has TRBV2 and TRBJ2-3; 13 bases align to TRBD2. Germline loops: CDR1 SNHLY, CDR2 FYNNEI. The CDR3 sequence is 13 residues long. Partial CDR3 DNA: TGTGCCAGCAGGGGACTAGCGGGGTGGACG. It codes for CASRGLAGWT. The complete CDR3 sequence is CASRGLAGWTQYF.

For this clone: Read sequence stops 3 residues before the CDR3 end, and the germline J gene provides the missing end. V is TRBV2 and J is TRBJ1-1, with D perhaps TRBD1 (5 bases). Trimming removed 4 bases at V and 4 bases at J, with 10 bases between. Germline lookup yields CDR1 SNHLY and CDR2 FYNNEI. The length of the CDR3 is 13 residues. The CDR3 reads CASSGGASTEAFF. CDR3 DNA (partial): TGTGCCAGCAGTGGTGGGGCGAGCACTGAA.

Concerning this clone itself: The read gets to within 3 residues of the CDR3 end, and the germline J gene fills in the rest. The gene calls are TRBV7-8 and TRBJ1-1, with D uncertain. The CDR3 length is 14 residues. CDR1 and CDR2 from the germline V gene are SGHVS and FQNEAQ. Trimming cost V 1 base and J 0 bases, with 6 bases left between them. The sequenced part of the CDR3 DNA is TGTGCCAGCAGCTTAGGCGAGTTGAACACTGAA. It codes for CASSLGELNTE. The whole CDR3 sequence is CASSLGELNTEAFF.

Partial CDR3 DNA: TGTGCCAGCAGTGAAGCCCTGACAGTCTCCTACGAG. Translated: CASSEALTVSYE. The full CDR3 is CASSEALTVSYEQYF. This chain connects TRBV6-1 to TRBJ2-7, with D possibly being TRBD1 (5 bases). The CDR3 is cut off 3 residues early in the read; its end comes from the germline J gene. Between the trimmed V and J ends, which lost 0 bases and 0 bases, there was a span of 9 bases. The CDR3 has 15 residues. Per germline, CDR1 MNHNS and CDR2 SASEGT.

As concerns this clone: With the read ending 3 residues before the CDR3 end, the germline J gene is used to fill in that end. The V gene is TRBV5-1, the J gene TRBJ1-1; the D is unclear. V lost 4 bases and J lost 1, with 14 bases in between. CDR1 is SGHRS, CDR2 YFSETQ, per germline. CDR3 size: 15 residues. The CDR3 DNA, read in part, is TGCGCCAGCAGCATCCCCGGAGCGGGGAACACTGAA. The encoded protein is CASSIPGAGNTE. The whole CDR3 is CASSIPGAGNTEAFF.

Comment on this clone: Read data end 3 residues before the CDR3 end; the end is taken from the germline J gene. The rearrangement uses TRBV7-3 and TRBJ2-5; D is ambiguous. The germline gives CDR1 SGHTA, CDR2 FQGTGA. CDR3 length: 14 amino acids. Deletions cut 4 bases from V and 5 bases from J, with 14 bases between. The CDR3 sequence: CASSSPTYPETQYF. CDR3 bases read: TGTGCCAGCAGCTCACCGACTTACCCCGAGACC.

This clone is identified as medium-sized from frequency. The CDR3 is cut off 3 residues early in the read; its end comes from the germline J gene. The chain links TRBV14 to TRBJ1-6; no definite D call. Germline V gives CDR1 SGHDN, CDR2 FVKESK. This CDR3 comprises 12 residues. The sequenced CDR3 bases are TGTGCCAGCAGCCAAGCAGGCTTGGCC. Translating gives CASSQAGLA. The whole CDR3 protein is CASSQAGLALHF.

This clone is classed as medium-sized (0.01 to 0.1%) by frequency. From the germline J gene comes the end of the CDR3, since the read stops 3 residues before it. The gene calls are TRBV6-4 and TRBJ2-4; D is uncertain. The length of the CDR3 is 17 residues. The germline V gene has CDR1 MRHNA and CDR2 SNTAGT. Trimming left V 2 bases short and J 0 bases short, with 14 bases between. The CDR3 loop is CASSDEISSLAKNIQYF. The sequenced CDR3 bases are TGTGCCAGCAGTGACGAAATTAGCAGTCTAGCCAAAAACATT.

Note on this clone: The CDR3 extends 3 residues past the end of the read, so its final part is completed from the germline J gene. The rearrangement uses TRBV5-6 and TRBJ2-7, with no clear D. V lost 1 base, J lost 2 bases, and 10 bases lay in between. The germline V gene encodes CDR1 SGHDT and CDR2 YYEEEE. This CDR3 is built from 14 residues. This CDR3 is CASSLLAETYEQYF. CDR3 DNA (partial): TGTGCCAGCAGCTTGCTGGCGGAAACCTACGAG.

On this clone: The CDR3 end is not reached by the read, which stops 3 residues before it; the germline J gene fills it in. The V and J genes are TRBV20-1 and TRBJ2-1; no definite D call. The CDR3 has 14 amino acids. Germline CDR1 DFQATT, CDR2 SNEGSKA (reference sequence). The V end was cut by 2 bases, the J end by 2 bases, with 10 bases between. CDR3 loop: CSARRLIPYNEQFF. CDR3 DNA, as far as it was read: TGCAGTGCTAGACGACTGATACCCTACAATGAG.

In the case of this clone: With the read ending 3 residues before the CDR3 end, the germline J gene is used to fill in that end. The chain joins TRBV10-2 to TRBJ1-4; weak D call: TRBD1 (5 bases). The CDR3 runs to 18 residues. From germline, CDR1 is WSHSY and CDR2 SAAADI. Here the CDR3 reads CARGAGGLSSSGANVLFF. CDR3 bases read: TGCGCCAGAGGGGCGGGGGGGTTATCGAGCTCTGGGGCCAACGTA.

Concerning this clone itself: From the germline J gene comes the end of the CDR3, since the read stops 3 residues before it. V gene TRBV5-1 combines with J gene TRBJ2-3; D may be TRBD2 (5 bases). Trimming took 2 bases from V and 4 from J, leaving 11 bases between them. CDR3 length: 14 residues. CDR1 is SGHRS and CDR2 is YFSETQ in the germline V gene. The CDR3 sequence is CASSLTRMPDTQYF. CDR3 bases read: TGCGCCAGCAGCTTAACTAGGATGCCAGATACG.

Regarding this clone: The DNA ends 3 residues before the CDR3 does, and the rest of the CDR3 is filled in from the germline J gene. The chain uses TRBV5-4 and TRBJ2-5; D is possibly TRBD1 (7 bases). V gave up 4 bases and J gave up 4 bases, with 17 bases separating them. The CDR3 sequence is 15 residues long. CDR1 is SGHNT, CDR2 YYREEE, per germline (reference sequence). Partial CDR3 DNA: TGTGCCAGCAGCCCACGACAGGGAGGTAGAGAGACC. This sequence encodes CASSPRQGGRET. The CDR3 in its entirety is CASSPRQGGRETQYF.

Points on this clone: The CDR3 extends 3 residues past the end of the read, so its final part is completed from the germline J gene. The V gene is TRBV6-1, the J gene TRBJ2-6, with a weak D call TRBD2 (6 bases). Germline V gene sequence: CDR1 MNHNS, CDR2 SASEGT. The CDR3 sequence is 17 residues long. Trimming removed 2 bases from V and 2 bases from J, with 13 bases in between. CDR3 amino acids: CASSERWRGAGANVLTF. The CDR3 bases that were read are TGTGCCAGCAGTGAACGTTGGAGGGGAGCTGGGGCCAACGTC.

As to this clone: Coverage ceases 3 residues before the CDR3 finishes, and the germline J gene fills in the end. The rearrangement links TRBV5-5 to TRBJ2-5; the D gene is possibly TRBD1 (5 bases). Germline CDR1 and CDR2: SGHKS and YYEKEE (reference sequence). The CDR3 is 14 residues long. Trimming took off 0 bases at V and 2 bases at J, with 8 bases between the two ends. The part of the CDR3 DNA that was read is TGTGCCAGCAGCTTGGTGACAGTTCAAGAGACC. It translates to CASSLVTVQET. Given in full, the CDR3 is CASSLVTVQETQYF. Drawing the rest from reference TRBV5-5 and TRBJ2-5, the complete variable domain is DAGVTQSPTHLIKTRGQQVTLRCSPISGHKSVSWYQQVLGQGPQFIFQYYEKEERGRGNFPDRFSARQFPNYSSELNVNALLLGDSALYLCASSLVTVQETQYFGPGTRLLVL.

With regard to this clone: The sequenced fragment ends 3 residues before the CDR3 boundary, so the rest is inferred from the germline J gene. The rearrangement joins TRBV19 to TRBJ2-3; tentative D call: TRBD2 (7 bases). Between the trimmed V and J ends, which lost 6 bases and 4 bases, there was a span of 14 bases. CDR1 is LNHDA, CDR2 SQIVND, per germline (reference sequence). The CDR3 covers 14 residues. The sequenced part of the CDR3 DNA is TGTGCCAGTAGGAAAGGGGGGGGGCCAGATACG. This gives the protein CASRKGGGPDT. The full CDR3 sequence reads CASRKGGGPDTQYF.

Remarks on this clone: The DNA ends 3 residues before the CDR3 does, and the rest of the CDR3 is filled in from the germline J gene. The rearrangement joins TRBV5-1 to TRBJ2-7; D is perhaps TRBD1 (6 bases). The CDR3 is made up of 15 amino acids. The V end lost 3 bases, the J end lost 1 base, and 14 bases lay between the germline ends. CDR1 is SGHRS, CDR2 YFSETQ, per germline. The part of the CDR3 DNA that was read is TGCGCCAGCAGCTCACCAGGAAGGGGGTCCTACGAG. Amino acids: CASSSPGRGSYE. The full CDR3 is CASSSPGRGSYEQYF.

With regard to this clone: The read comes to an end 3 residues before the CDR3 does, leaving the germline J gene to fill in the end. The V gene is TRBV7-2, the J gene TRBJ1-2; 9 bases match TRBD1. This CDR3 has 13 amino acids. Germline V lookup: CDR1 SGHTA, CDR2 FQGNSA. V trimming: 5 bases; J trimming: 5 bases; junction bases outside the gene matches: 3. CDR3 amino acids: CASSRTGVYGYTF. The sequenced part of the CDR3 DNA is TGTGCCAGCAGCCGGACAGGGGTGTATGGC.

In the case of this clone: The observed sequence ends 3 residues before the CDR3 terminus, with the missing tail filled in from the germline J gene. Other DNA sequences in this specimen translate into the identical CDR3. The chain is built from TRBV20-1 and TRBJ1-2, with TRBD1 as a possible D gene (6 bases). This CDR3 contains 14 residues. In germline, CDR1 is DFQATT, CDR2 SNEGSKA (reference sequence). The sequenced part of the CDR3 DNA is TGCAGTGCTAGAGAACAATACCGGGACATCGGA. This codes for CSAREQYRDIG. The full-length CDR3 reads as CSAREQYRDIGYTF.

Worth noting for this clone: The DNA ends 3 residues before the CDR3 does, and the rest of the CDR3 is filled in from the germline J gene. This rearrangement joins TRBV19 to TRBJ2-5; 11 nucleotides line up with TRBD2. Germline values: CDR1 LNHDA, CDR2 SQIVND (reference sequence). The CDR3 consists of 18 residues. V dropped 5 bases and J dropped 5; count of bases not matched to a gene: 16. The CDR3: CASSSFGRLAGRSETQYF. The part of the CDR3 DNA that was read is TGTGCCAGTAGTTCGTTCGGGAGACTAGCGGGGAGGTCCGAGACC.

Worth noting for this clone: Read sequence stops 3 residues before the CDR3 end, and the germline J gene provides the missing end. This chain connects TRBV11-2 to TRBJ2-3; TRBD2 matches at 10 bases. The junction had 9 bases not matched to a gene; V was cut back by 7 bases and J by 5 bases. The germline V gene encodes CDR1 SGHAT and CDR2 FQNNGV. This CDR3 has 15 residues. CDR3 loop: CASTLRAGGVDTQYF. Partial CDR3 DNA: TGTGCCAGCACCCTCCGAGCGGGGGGGGTAGATACG.

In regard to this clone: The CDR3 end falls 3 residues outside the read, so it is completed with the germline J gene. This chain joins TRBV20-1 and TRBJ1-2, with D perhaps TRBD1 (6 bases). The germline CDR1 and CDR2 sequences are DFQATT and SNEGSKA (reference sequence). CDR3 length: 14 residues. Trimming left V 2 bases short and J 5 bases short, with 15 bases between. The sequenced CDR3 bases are TGCAGTGCTAGATCGGCAGGGGATCGGTATGGC. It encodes CSARSAGDRYG. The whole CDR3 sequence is CSARSAGDRYGYTF.

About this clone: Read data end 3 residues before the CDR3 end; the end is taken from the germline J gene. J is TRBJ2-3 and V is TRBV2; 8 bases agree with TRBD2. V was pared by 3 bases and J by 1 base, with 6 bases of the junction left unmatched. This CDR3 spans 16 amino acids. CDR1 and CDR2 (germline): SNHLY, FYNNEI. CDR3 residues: CASSDSSGGRTDTQYF. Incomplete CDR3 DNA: TGTGCCAGCAGTGACTCCTCGGGGGGGCGCACAGATACG.

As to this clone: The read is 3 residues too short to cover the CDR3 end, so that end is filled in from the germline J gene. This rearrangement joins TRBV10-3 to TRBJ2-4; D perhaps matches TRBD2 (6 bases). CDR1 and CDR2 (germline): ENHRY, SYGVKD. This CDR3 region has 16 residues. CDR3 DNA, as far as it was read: TGTGCCATCAGTGAAGGCGGAGGGGTTTTTAACTATGGT. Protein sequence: CAISEGGGVFNYG. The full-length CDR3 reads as CAISEGGGVFNYGQYF.

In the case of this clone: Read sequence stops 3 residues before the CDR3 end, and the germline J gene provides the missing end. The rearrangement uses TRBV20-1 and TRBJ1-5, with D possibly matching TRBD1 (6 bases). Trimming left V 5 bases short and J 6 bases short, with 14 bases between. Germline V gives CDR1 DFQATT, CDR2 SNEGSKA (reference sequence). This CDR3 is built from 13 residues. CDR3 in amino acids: CSAERGKGQPQHF. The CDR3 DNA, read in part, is TGCAGTGCTGAAAGGGGGAAGGGTCAGCCC.

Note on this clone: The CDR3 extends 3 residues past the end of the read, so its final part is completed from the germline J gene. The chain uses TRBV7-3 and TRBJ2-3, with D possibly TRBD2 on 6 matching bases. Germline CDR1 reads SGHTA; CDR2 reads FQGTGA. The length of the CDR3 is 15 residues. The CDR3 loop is CASSLGGSGNQPQYF. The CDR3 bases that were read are TGTGCCAGCAGCTTAGGAGGGAGCGGCAATCAGCCG.

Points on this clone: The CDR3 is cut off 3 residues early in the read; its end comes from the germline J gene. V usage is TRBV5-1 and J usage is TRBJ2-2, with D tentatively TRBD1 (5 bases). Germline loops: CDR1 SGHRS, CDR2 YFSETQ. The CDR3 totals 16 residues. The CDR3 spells CASSLGKGASNSPLFF. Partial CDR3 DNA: TGCGCCAGCAGCTTGGGAAAAGGGGCGAGTAATTCACCG.